Listed here are 28 T cell receptor beta chains from one sample, sequenced in a study of STAT5B mutations in CD4+ large granular lymphocyte leukemia. Sequencing was performed with immunoSEQ multiplex PCR; in TCRdb, only in-frame clones are kept and a portion is missing. The data contain tens of thousands of clones, approximately 82% of them singletons. The source material was CD4+ T cells from blood buffy coats. The source is a human donor in good health.

This chain joins TRBV15 and TRBJ1-2; D uncertain. This CDR3 is 13 amino acids long. Trimming stripped 1 base from V and 2 bases from J, with 5 bases between. Germline lookup yields CDR1 LNHNV and CDR2 YYDKDF (reference sequence). The CDR3 here is CATSRGPNYGYTF. DNA for the CDR3: TGTGCCACCAGCAGAGGCCCAAACTATGGCTACACCTTC.

V usage is TRBV5-6 and J usage is TRBJ2-3; D unresolved. With 4 bases removed from V and 6 bases from J, the gap between germline ends came to 6 bases. Germline CDR1 is SGHDT and CDR2 is YYEEEE. This CDR3 comprises 11 residues. The CDR3 sequence is CASSHGDTQYF. CDR3 DNA: TGTGCCAGCAGCCACGGCGATACGCAGTATTTT.

The chain couples TRBV7-6 to TRBJ1-1; a weak D match, TRBD1 (5 bases). This CDR3 region has 15 residues. Trimming stripped 2 bases from V and 3 bases from J, with 13 bases between. Germline values: CDR1 SGHVS, CDR2 FNYEAQ. For the CDR3, the DNA is TGTGCCAGCAGCTTACTGCAGGGTGGGTACACTGAAGCTTTCTTT. It codes for CASSLLQGGYTEAFF.

The V call is TRBV27, the J call TRBJ2-7; TRBD1 or TRBD2 may be the D gene (6 bases each). The germline gives CDR1 MNHEY, CDR2 SMNVEV (reference sequence). V was cut by 2 bases and J by 2 bases, with 10 bases left in between. The CDR3 has 14 residues. The chain's CDR3 is CASSLRGRPYEQYF. In DNA form, the CDR3 reads TGTGCCAGCAGTTTAAGGGGGAGGCCCTACGAGCAGTACTTC.

This clone was seen more than once but under ten times. The chain has TRBV11-3 and TRBJ2-7; D gene uncertain. Germline-derived CDR1 and CDR2 are SGHNT and YENEEA. The CDR3 length is 11 residues. The V end lost 5 bases, the J end lost 0 bases, and 2 bases lay between the germline ends. The CDR3 nucleotides are TGTGCCAGCAGCGACTCCTACGAGCAGTACTTC. This translates into CASSDSYEQYF.

V usage is TRBV10-3 and J usage is TRBJ2-1; unclear D gene. The V end lost 0 bases, the J end lost 7 bases, and 16 bases lay between the germline ends. Germline CDR1 and CDR2: ENHRY and SYGVKD. CDR3 size: 16 residues. The CDR3 sequence is CAISESVTDGSNEQFF. In DNA form, the CDR3 reads TGTGCCATCAGTGAGTCGGTGACTGACGGGTCGAATGAGCAGTTCTTC.

The gene calls are TRBV5-1 and TRBJ2-3; 8 bases fit TRBD2. J lost 6 bases, V lost 4 bases, and 7 bases had no gene match. The CDR3 contains 14 residues. Germline V gene data show CDR1 as SGHRS and CDR2 as YFSETQ. The CDR3 protein is CASSTSGGGDTQYF. In nucleotides, the CDR3 is TGCGCCAGCAGCACGAGCGGGGGAGGGGATACGCAGTATTTT.

This chain uses TRBV19 with TRBJ2-3; 8 nucleotides match TRBD1. The germline CDR1 and CDR2 sequences are LNHDA and SQIVND (reference sequence). V lost 3 bases, J lost 2 bases, and 1 base stayed unmatched. The CDR3 consists of 14 residues. In DNA, the CDR3 is TGTGCCAGTAGTATGGACAGGGACACAGATACGCAGTATTTT. Protein: CASSMDRDTDTQYF.

This clone was recorded a few times. The chain has TRBV5-6 and TRBJ1-6; weak D call: TRBD1 (5 bases). CDR3 size: 15 residues. Trimming stripped 4 bases from V and 0 bases from J, with 8 bases between. Germline V CDR1 and CDR2: SGHDT, YYEEEE. CDR3 nucleotides: TGTGCCAGCAGCGGAACAGGCTCCTATAATTCACCCCTCCACTTT. Protein: CASSGTGSYNSPLHF.

V gene TRBV5-1 combines with J gene TRBJ2-5, with D unresolved. This CDR3 comprises 14 residues. Germline CDR1 SGHRS, CDR2 YFSETQ. V was trimmed by 0 bases and J by 7 bases, leaving 13 bases between them. The CDR3 sequence is CASSLELSSGTQYF. DNA of the CDR3: TGCGCCAGCAGCTTGGAACTGTCCTCGGGGACCCAGTACTTC.

In the case of this clone: Sequence at one end of the junction differs from germline and may be a read error. The chain couples TRBV28 to TRBJ2-7, with 8 bases that match TRBD2. Germline values: CDR1 MDHEN, CDR2 SYDVKM. This CDR3 has 12 residues. In DNA, the CDR3 is TGTGCCAGCAGTTTTAGGTTCGGAGTAGCGGGGTTC. Translating it yields CASSFRFGVAGF.

This clone has just one count. The rearrangement uses TRBV27 and TRBJ1-2; 9 bases line up with TRBD1. The CDR3 spans 16 residues. From germline, CDR1 is MNHEY and CDR2 SMNVEV (reference sequence). After removal of 4 bases from V and 7 bases from J, the junction contained 13 bases not matched to a gene. The CDR3 region has the DNA TGTGCCAGCAGTTACGGCTGGGGACAGGGCATCAGTGGCTACACCTTC. Protein sequence: CASSYGWGQGISGYTF.

V and J are TRBV27 and TRBJ1-4; D may be TRBD1 (6 bases). Looked up from germline, CDR1 is MNHEY and CDR2 is SMNVEV (reference sequence). Trimming cost V 4 bases and J 8 bases, with 17 bases left between them. This CDR3 spans 15 amino acids. CDR3 DNA: TGTGCCAGCAGTTCCCTCGGCCCAGGGGAGGAAAAACTGTTTTTT. Encoded protein: CASSSLGPGEEKLFF.

The gene calls are TRBV28 and TRBJ1-4; no clear D gene. V was pared by 1 base and J by 5 bases, with 8 bases between. Germline V lookup: CDR1 MDHEN, CDR2 SYDVKM. CDR3 length: 14 amino acids. CDR3 DNA: TGTGCCAGCAGTTTATACCTAACAAATGAAAAACTGTTTTTT. Encoded protein: CASSLYLTNEKLFF.

The V call is TRBV7-8, the J call TRBJ2-1; 10 nucleotides align to TRBD2. The V segment lost 7 bases and the J segment 4 bases; nucleotides outside the gene matches: 7. CDR3 length equals 15 residues. Looked up from germline, CDR1 is SGHVS and CDR2 is FQNEAQ. In DNA form, the CDR3 reads TGTGCCAGCATGGCACTAGCGGGAAGGTACAATGAGCAGTTCTTC. This sequence encodes CASMALAGRYNEQFF.

This chain links TRBV18 with TRBJ2-7; D is possibly TRBD1 (5 bases). This CDR3 region has 12 residues. From germline, CDR1 is KGHSH and CDR2 LQKENI. The V gene lost 3 bases and the J gene lost 4 bases, with 7 bases spanning the gap. This CDR3 reads CASSPNRYEQYF. CDR3 coding DNA: TGTGCCAGCTCACCCAACAGGTACGAGCAGTACTTC.

The rearrangement uses TRBV11-2 and TRBJ2-1, with a weak D call TRBD2 (7 bases). This CDR3 contains 11 residues. The germline V gene has CDR1 SGHAT and CDR2 FQNNGV. The V gene lost 6 bases and the J gene lost 10 bases, with 10 bases spanning the gap. The CDR3 spells CASRGGGEQFF. In DNA, the CDR3 is TGTGCCAGCAGAGGGGGGGGCGAGCAGTTCTTC.

This clone has a single count. The V gene is TRBV10-3, the J gene TRBJ1-4, with D perhaps matching TRBD1 (6 bases). The length of the CDR3 is 18 residues. Germline V gene data show CDR1 as ENHRY and CDR2 as SYGVKD. The V end lost 6 bases, the J end lost 0 bases, and 20 bases lay between the germline ends. CDR3 sequence (DNA): TGTGCCATCAGCCTCGGGGGCACTTCCTTGACAACTAATGAAAAACTGTTTTTT. It encodes CAISLGGTSLTTNEKLFF.

This chain uses TRBV4-3 with TRBJ1-1; D uncertain. In germline, CDR1 is LGHNA, CDR2 YSLEER. This CDR3 has 15 residues. Trimming shortened V by 0 bases and J by 10 bases, and 18 bases separated the two germline ends. CDR3 in amino acids: CASSQDSSKVGRAFF. The CDR3 DNA is TGCGCCAGCAGCCAAGATTCCTCGAAAGTGGGCAGAGCTTTCTTT.

The chain uses TRBV29-1 and TRBJ2-1; D assignment may be TRBD1 or TRBD2 (6 bases each). Germline V CDR1 and CDR2: SQVTM, ANQGSEA. CDR3 size: 11 residues. Trimming pared 6 bases from V and 10 bases from J, leaving 13 bases between. The CDR3 bases are TGCAGCGTACCGTGGGGGGCAGAGCAGTTCTTC. As protein: CSVPWGAEQFF.

The gene calls are TRBV15 and TRBJ1-2; 9 bases agree with TRBD1. CDR1 is LNHNV, CDR2 YYDKDF, per germline (reference sequence). CDR3 length: 14 amino acids. Trimming took 4 bases from V and 8 from J; bases not matched to a gene: 8. The CDR3 DNA is TGTGCCACCAGCATAGGACAGGGGAGAGGAGGCTACACCTTC. This codes for CATSIGQGRGGYTF.

This clone was seen once. The V gene is TRBV7-2, the J gene TRBJ1-1; D gene unclear. CDR1 is SGHTA and CDR2 is FQGNSA in the germline V gene. The CDR3 loop spans 12 amino acids. V was shortened by 2 bases and J by 9 bases, with 10 bases between the two germline ends. The CDR3 DNA follows: TGTGCCAGCAGCTTATCTGACGGGCAAGCTTTCTTT. Translating it yields CASSLSDGQAFF.

In its sample, this clone was seen once. CDR3 in amino acids: CASSQGLSQPQHF. The CDR3 DNA reads TGCGCCAGCAGCCAAGGTCTAAGTCAGCCCCAGCATTTT. The chain uses TRBV4-3 and TRBJ1-5; D is uncertain. The CDR3 runs 13 residues. The V end lost 1 base, the J end lost 6 bases, and 7 bases lay between the germline ends. Germline lookup yields CDR1 LGHNA and CDR2 YSLEER.

The chain joins TRBV18 to TRBJ1-1; the D is unclear. V lost 4 bases and J lost 6, with 9 bases in between. Germline-derived CDR1 and CDR2 are KGHSH and LQKENI. CDR3 size: 12 residues. CDR3 in DNA: TGTGCCAGCTCACAGTTAAGATCTGAAGCTTTCTTT. Its protein is CASSQLRSEAFF.

The chain couples TRBV19 to TRBJ1-2, with D possibly TRBD1 on 5 matching bases. Trimming left V 1 base short and J 8 bases short, with 17 bases between. CDR1 and CDR2 (germline): LNHDA, SQIVND (reference sequence). This CDR3 region has 15 residues. CDR3 bases: TGTGCCAGTAGTATAGGGGCCGGGACTACCGGAGGCTACACCTTC. It specifies CASSIGAGTTGGYTF.

This clone was detected a few times. The genes are TRBV5-1 and TRBJ1-5; 8 bases are shared with TRBD1. V lost 4 bases to trimming and J lost 1 base; unmatched junction nucleotides: 4. From germline, CDR1 is SGHRS and CDR2 YFSETQ. The CDR3 spans 15 residues. The CDR3 nucleotides are TGCGCCAGCAGCCCGACAGGGGAAAGCAATCAGCCCCAGCATTTT. Its protein product is CASSPTGESNQPQHF.

V gene TRBV5-1 combines with J gene TRBJ2-3, with 9 bases that match TRBD1. CDR3 length equals 15 residues. The germline V gene encodes CDR1 SGHRS and CDR2 YFSETQ. The ends lost 0 bases at V and 2 bases at J; junction bases unmatched: 1. Here the CDR3 DNA reads TGCGCCAGCAGCTTGGGACAGGGGGTCACAGATACGCAGTATTTT. This gives the protein CASSLGQGVTDTQYF.

This sequence joins TRBV19 and TRBJ2-3; 8 positions agree with TRBD1. J was trimmed by 9 bases and V by 4 bases; bases with no gene match: 15. The CDR3 is 16 amino acids. Germline loops: CDR1 LNHDA, CDR2 SQIVND (reference sequence). The DNA for the CDR3 is TGTGCCAGTAGTACGGGGACGGACAGGGTGCTCCGAACGCAGTATTTT. Translated: CASSTGTDRVLRTQYF.